This section outlines one TCR beta chain sequence together with its context. The record originates from a study of shared clonotypes between healthy human individuals. CDR1 and CDR2 (germline): MDHEN, SYDVKM. The CDR3 length is 19 residues. Trimming took 1 base from V and 0 from J, leaving 21 bases between them. TCRdb keeps only in-frame clones here, not all; method: immunoSEQ multiplex PCR. This table holds about 600,000 clones, less than 98% found once. V is TRBV28 and J is TRBJ1-2; no clear D. Sequencing was carried out using naive CD4+ T cells sorted from blood. Regarding subset: CD45RA+ positively selected. This sequence originates from a woman aged 30 to 39 in good health. Here the CDR3 reads CASSLSVSYLHPTNYGYTF. CDR3 DNA sequence: TGTGCCAGCAGTTTATCGGTGTCATACTTACACCCGACTAACTATGGCTACACCTTC.